In its sample, the clone carrying this TCR beta chain was seen a few times. Its antigen remains unidentified. The data stem from a study of cytomegalovirus exposure and HLA in healthy donors. The PCR employed 60 Vbeta primers together with 13 Jbeta primers. Profiled with immunoSEQ multiplex PCR; TCRdb holds only in-frame clones, not every one. The sample carries about 160,000 clones, around 75% recorded once. This CDR3 has 14 amino acids. Between the trimmed V and J ends, which lost 7 bases and 3 bases, there was a span of 12 bases. Germline CDR1 and CDR2: SNHLY and FYNNEI. The study's findings and limits: Researchers counted 180 or so TCR beta chains as cytomegalovirus-associated. In vitro, three CMV-associated chains proved specific for CMV antigens. Some V segments, including TRBV6-2 and TRBV6-3, were excluded as indistinguishable.

The sequence was obtained from a female donor in good health and CMV-seronegative. Sequenced sample: PBMCs. The chain employs TRBV2 and TRBJ2-2, with D perhaps TRBD1 (5 bases). The CDR3 is CASTSEGDTGELFF. CDR3 nucleotide sequence: TGTGCCAGCACCTCCGAAGGGGACACCGGGGAGCTGTTTTTT.